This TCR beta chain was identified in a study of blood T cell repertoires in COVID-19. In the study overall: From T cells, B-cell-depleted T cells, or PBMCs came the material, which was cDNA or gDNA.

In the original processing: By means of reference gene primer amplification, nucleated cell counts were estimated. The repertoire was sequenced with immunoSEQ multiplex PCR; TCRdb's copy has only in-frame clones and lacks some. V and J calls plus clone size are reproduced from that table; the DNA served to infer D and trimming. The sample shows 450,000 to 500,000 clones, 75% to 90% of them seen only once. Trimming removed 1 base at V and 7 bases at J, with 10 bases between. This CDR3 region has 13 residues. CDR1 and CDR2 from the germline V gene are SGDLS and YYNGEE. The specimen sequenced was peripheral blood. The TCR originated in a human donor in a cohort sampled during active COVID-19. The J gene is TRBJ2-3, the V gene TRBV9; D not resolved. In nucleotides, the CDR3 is TGTGCCAGCAGCGTAAGAAGCGCACATACGCAGTATTTT. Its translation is CASSVRSAHTQYF.